A single sample is the source of the 16 T cell receptor beta chains below, sequenced in a study of Graves' ophthalmopathy and Graves' hyperthyroidism. Amplification targeted the TCR beta CDR3 regions, with RNA transcripts as the source material. HTBI-primed first-round RT-PCR preceded second-round multiplex PCR. TCRdb reprocessed the multiplex PCR reads with MiXCR, giving one entry per CDR3 protein. The sample shows almost 400,000 distinct CDR3 sequences, 15% to 20% of them seen only once. Sample: peripheral blood. The source is a woman in her late teens or twenties with Graves' ophthalmopathy.

This clonotype came up many times. The rearrangement links TRBV7-2 to TRBJ2-7; D unresolved. Germline CDR1 reads SGHTA; CDR2 reads FQGNSA. CDR3 length equals 12 residues. V shed 1 base and J shed 4 bases, with 5 bases lying between them. CDR3 sequence reads: CASSLVQYEQYF. CDR3 sequence (DNA): TGTGCCAGCAGCTTAGTGCAGTACGAGCAGTACTTC.

This clonotype was detected many times. The chain employs TRBV28 and TRBJ2-7; no clear D gene. CDR1 and CDR2 from the germline V gene are MDHEN and SYDVKM. The CDR3 loop spans 16 amino acids. Trimming stripped 2 bases from V and 3 bases from J, with 17 bases between. This CDR3 reads CASSLSVGWVFYEQYF. CDR3 DNA sequence: TGTGCCAGCAGTTTAAGTGTAGGTTGGGTGTTCTACGAGCAGTACTTC.

The table lists this clonotype with many counts. The CDR3 region is CASSYLRDRGYNQPQHF. The CDR3 nucleotides read TGTGCCAGCAGTTACCTCCGGGACAGGGGTTACAATCAGCCCCAGCATTTT. The chain uses TRBV6-2 or TRBV6-3 and TRBJ1-5; 10 bases line up with TRBD1. Per germline, CDR1 MNHEY and CDR2 SVGEGT. V gave up 2 bases and J gave up 3 bases; unmatched junction bases: 7. The CDR3 has 17 amino acids.

A few counts support this clonotype. The CDR3 DNA reads as TGTGCCAGCAGCTCCTCCCTCAGGGGGCGCAAAGAGACCCAGTACTTC. It specifies CASSSSLRGRKETQYF. The rearrangement uses TRBV7-2 and TRBJ2-5; 8 bases map to TRBD1. This CDR3 has 16 residues. The V segment lost 4 bases and the J segment 3 bases; nucleotides outside the gene matches: 10. Germline V CDR1 and CDR2: SGHTA, FQGNSA.

The sample holds many counts of this clonotype. The chain carries TRBV28 and TRBJ2-7; TRBD1 aligns across 8 bases. V trimming: 6 bases; J trimming: 6 bases; junction bases outside the gene matches: 4. Per germline, CDR1 MDHEN and CDR2 SYDVKM. This CDR3 is 12 amino acids long. Here the CDR3 DNA reads TGTGCCAGCAGACAGGGGGGTGGCGAGCAGTACTTC. Residues: CASRQGGGEQYF.

This clonotype appeared many times. The chain links TRBV12-3 or TRBV12-4 to TRBJ2-7; unclear D gene. Trimming pared 6 bases from V and 6 bases from J, leaving 12 bases between. The CDR3 extends over 12 amino acids. The CDR3 DNA reads as TGTGCCAGCAGCCGCCCCAGTGGCGAGCAGTACTTC. Translating gives CASSRPSGEQYF.

This clonotype is labeled as medium-sized. The chain couples TRBV11-1 to TRBJ1-1; D is perhaps TRBD1 (5 bases). V lost 4 bases, J lost 4 bases, and 13 bases lay in between. Germline loops: CDR1 SGHAT, CDR2 FQDESV (reference sequence). The CDR3 extends over 14 amino acids. The CDR3 reads CASSSQGYGTEAFF. The CDR3 coding sequence is TGTGCCAGCAGCTCGCAGGGATATGGCACTGAAGCTTTCTTT.

This clonotype was observed many times. In DNA, the CDR3 is TGTGCCATCAGTGATGTAGGGGGCGCCGCATACGAGCAGTACTTC. Its protein product is CAISDVGGAAYEQYF. The rearrangement joins TRBV10-3 to TRBJ2-7; TRBD1 matches at 7 bases. The V gene's germline CDR1 is ENHRY and CDR2 SYGVKD. The V gene end was trimmed by 3 bases and the J gene end by 4 bases; junction bases not matched to a gene: 9. The CDR3 has 15 amino acids.

This clonotype was counted at least ten times. V is TRBV4-2 and J is TRBJ2-7; TRBD1 matches 8 bases. The germline gives CDR1 LGHNA, CDR2 YNFKEQ. Trimming at V came to 4 bases and at J to 3 bases, leaving 5 bases not matched to a gene. The CDR3 extends over 14 amino acids. This CDR3 reads CASSPQGQDYEQYF. CDR3 nucleotides: TGTGCCAGCAGCCCTCAGGGACAGGACTACGAGCAGTACTTC.

In this sample, this clonotype turned up many times. The CDR3 loop reads CASSQGASTEAFF. The DNA for the CDR3 is TGTGCCAGCTCACAAGGGGCCAGCACTGAAGCTTTCTTT. The chain uses TRBV18 and TRBJ1-1; tentatively, D is TRBD1 (5 bases). CDR1 is KGHSH, CDR2 LQKENI, per germline. This CDR3 is built from 13 residues. Trimming pared 4 bases from V and 4 bases from J, leaving 10 bases between. The whole variable domain, filled in from reference TRBV18 and TRBJ1-1, reads NAGVMQNPRHLVRRRGQEARLRCSPMKGHSHVYWYRQLPEEGLKFMVYLQKENIIDESGMPKERFSAEFPKEGPSILRIQQVVRGDSAAYFCASSQGASTEAFFGQGTRLTVV.

This clonotype was counted a few times. V usage is TRBV4-1 and J usage is TRBJ2-7; the D gene could be TRBD1 or TRBD2 (6 bases each). There are 16 residues in the CDR3. Trimming removed 4 bases at V and 2 bases at J, with 18 bases between. Per germline, CDR1 MGHRA and CDR2 YSYEKL. CDR3 nucleotide sequence: TGCGCCAGCAGCCCGGGCCAAGGTAGGGGGGCCTACGAGCAGTACTTC. As protein: CASSPGQGRGAYEQYF.

Points on this clonotype: Sequence at one end of the junction differs from germline and may be a read error. CDR3 bases: TGTGCCTGCAGGGTTTTGCAAGAAGCCGGGGAGCTGTTTTTT. Translating it yields CACRVLQEAGELFF. This rearrangement joins TRBV6-1 to TRBJ2-2, with D possibly matching TRBD1 (5 bases). CDR1 and CDR2 (germline): MNHNS, SASEGT. CDR3 length: 14 residues.

Ten or more counts support this clonotype. The chain combines TRBV27 with TRBJ2-7; TRBD1 aligns across 12 bases. The CDR3 sequence is 15 residues long. CDR1 and CDR2 (germline): MNHEY, SMNVEV (reference sequence). The junction had 8 bases not matched to a gene; V was cut back by 4 bases and J by 7 bases. CDR3 DNA sequence: TGTGCCAGCAGTTGGGGGGGACAGGGGGCAAGGGAGCAGTACTTC. Its translation is CASSWGGQGAREQYF.

This clonotype occurred many times. The chain is built from TRBV27 and TRBJ2-7; 8 positions match TRBD2. This CDR3 spans 17 amino acids. Germline assignment: CDR1 MNHEY and CDR2 SMNVEV (reference sequence). The V gene end was trimmed by 2 bases and the J gene end by 3 bases; junction bases not matched to a gene: 12. The CDR3 DNA reads TGTGCCAGCAGTTTAAGAGGGGTGCTGACTAGCGTCTACGAGCAGTACTTC. Translation: CASSLRGVLTSVYEQYF.

This sequence joins TRBV19 and TRBJ1-2; 8 bases are a match to TRBD1. Germline-derived CDR1 and CDR2 are LNHDA and SQIVND (reference sequence). The CDR3 covers 15 residues. V dropped 7 bases and J dropped 1; count of bases not matched to a gene: 8. The CDR3 bases are TGTGCCAGTACCCCACCAGGGGGCCGTAACTATGGCTACACCTTC. Protein product: CASTPPGGRNYGYTF. Combining the CDR3 with reference TRBV19 and TRBJ1-2 gives the whole variable domain DGGITQSPKYLFRKEGQNVTLSCEQNLNHDAMYWYRQDPGQGLRLIYYSQIVNDFQKGDIAEGYSVSREKKESFPLTVTSAQKNPTAFYLCASTPPGGRNYGYTFGSGTRLTVV.

This clonotype was observed at least ten times. The CDR3 loop is CASSEGDREINQPQHF. CDR3 DNA sequence: TGTGCCAGCAGTGAAGGGGACAGGGAAATCAATCAGCCCCAGCATTTT. The V call is TRBV2, the J call TRBJ1-5, with TRBD1 identical over 9 bases. CDR3 size: 16 residues. Per germline, CDR1 SNHLY and CDR2 FYNNEI. The V and J ends lost 1 base and 3 bases, in that order; junction bases with no gene match: 4.